The next 27 T cell receptor beta chains were all read from a single sample in a study of PD-L1 blockade in urothelial cancer. Time point: pretreatment peripheral blood. Sequencing used immunoSEQ multiplex PCR; TCRdb keeps in-frame clones, though not all of them. The sample includes tens of thousands of clones, approximately 83% of them seen just once. This sample comprised PBMCs, obtained around atezolizumab (anti-PD-L1) treatment. All receptors come from a man in his fifties or sixties with urothelial cancer.

V usage is TRBV18 and J usage is TRBJ2-5; 9 bases match TRBD1. The V gene end was trimmed by 4 bases and the J gene end by 6 bases; junction bases not matched to a gene: 9. Germline CDR1 and CDR2: KGHSH and LQKENI. The CDR3 covers 15 residues. CDR3 sequence: CASSRGTGTIQTQYF. The CDR3 nucleotides read TGTGCCAGCTCACGAGGGACAGGGACGATACAGACCCAGTACTTC.

The V gene is TRBV29-1, the J gene TRBJ2-5; D might be TRBD2 (6 bases). Germline assignment: CDR1 SQVTM and CDR2 ANQGSEA. V dropped 1 base and J dropped 2 bases, with 17 bases sitting between them. The CDR3 is 16 residues long. This CDR3 reads CSVEGREPPQQETQYF. The CDR3 DNA reads TGCAGCGTTGAAGGGAGGGAACCACCACAACAAGAGACCCAGTACTTC.

The chain joins TRBV29-1 to TRBJ1-1, with D perhaps TRBD1 (5 bases). Looked up from germline, CDR1 is SQVTM and CDR2 is ANQGSEA. Trimming pared 5 bases from V and 6 bases from J, leaving 13 bases between. This CDR3 is 12 amino acids long. CDR3 DNA: TGCAGCGTTTCCTGGGGCAGTGCTGAAGCTTTCTTT. Translation: CSVSWGSAEAFF.

This clone was counted once. This chain links TRBV7-6 with TRBJ2-7; 9 bases are shared with TRBD1. CDR3 length: 14 amino acids. J gave up 5 bases and V 3 bases, and 5 bases lay outside the gene matches. CDR1 is SGHVS, CDR2 FNYEAQ, per germline. For the CDR3, the DNA is TGTGCCAGCAGCTTGGACAGGGGATCCAACGAGCAGTACTTC. Translated: CASSLDRGSNEQYF.

The chain employs TRBV6-1 and TRBJ2-1, with a weak D call TRBD2 (6 bases). Germline CDR1 is MNHNS and CDR2 is SASEGT. The V gene lost 3 bases and the J gene lost 1 base, with 10 bases spanning the gap. The CDR3 loop spans 15 amino acids. The CDR3 loop reads CASSEGTYSYNEQFF. The CDR3 DNA reads TGTGCCAGCAGTGAGGGGACTTATTCCTACAATGAGCAGTTCTTC.

The chain is built from TRBV7-9 and TRBJ2-5, with 8 bases matching TRBD2. The J segment lost 5 bases and the V segment lost 5 bases, leaving 10 bases of the junction unmatched. CDR1 and CDR2 from the germline V gene are SEHNR and FQNEAQ (reference sequence). The CDR3 is 15 amino acids. The CDR3: CASSAVGGTRETQYF. The DNA of the CDR3 is TGTGCCAGCAGCGCCGTGGGGGGGACTAGGGAGACCCAGTACTTC.

The rearrangement links TRBV19 to TRBJ2-3, with 7 nucleotides matching TRBD2. The junction had 12 bases not matched to a gene; V was cut back by 7 bases and J by 2 bases. Per the germline V gene, CDR1 is LNHDA and CDR2 is SQIVND (reference sequence). CDR3 length: 16 residues. The CDR3 reads CASTQSGLGYTDTQYF. DNA of the CDR3: TGTGCCAGTACCCAATCAGGACTAGGGTACACAGATACGCAGTATTTT.

As to this clone: The sample carries other DNA sequences with the same CDR3. This chain joins TRBV7-2 and TRBJ2-5; tentatively, D is TRBD2 (6 bases). The CDR3 has 14 amino acids. Trimming took off 5 bases at V and 5 bases at J, with 15 bases between the two ends. Germline-derived CDR1 and CDR2 are SGHTA and FQGNSA. The CDR3 DNA follows: TGTGCCAGCAGCCCGACGGGCGGGGTCGAGACCCAGTACTTC. It yields the protein CASSPTGGVETQYF.

J is TRBJ1-6 and V is TRBV14; maybe TRBD1 (6 bases). Germline V lookup: CDR1 SGHDN, CDR2 FVKESK. V lost 5 bases and J 7 bases, leaving 18 bases between the germline ends. The CDR3 length is 16 residues. The CDR3 region is CASSVLTGTGNSPLHF. The CDR3 nucleotides read TGTGCCAGCAGCGTCCTAACAGGGACGGGGAATTCACCCCTCCACTTT.

CDR3 protein: CASSSRVSGNTIYF. As DNA, the CDR3 is TGTGCCAGCAGTTCGAGGGTATCTGGAAACACCATATATTTT. The gene calls are TRBV6-6 and TRBJ1-3; D uncertain. V was trimmed by 4 bases and J by 1 base, leaving 8 bases between them. This CDR3 contains 14 residues. Germline loops: CDR1 MNHNY, CDR2 SVGAGI (reference sequence).

The chain combines TRBV28 with TRBJ1-1; a possible D gene is TRBD1 (5 bases). This CDR3 has 13 amino acids. Trimming removed 6 bases from V and 5 bases from J, with 13 bases in between. Germline lookup yields CDR1 MDHEN and CDR2 SYDVKM. The CDR3 protein is CASSPGGRTEAFF. CDR3 coding DNA: TGTGCCAGCAGCCCGGGGGGGAGGACTGAAGCTTTCTTT.

This clone appeared a few times. V gene TRBV12-5 combines with J gene TRBJ1-2; weak D call: TRBD1 (6 bases). This CDR3 is 12 amino acids long. Deletions cut 7 bases from V and 3 bases from J, with 9 bases between. CDR1 and CDR2 from the germline V gene are LGHNT and FRNRAP. This chain's CDR3 is CASATGYYGYTF. The DNA of the CDR3 is TGTGCTAGTGCTACAGGGTACTATGGCTACACCTTC.

This clone was seen a few times. The chain joins TRBV7-9 to TRBJ2-7, with 7 bases aligning to TRBD1. CDR1 and CDR2 (germline): SEHNR, FQNEAQ (reference sequence). This CDR3 spans 15 amino acids. V gave up 6 bases and J gave up 5 bases; unmatched junction bases: 13. The CDR3 loop is CASRPKQGDRDEQYF. DNA of the CDR3: TGTGCCAGCAGGCCCAAACAAGGCGACAGGGACGAGCAGTACTTC. Full variable domain (outside the CDR3, taken from reference TRBV7-9 and TRBJ2-7): DTGVSQNPRHKITKRGQNVTFRCDPISEHNRLYWYRQTLGQGPEFLTYFQNEAQLEKSRLLSDRFSAERPKGSFSTLEIQRTEQGDSAMYLCASRPKQGDRDEQYFGPGTRLTVT.

The V gene is TRBV5-1, the J gene TRBJ2-2; D unresolved. V shed 3 bases and J shed 8 bases, with 14 bases lying between them. The germline V gene has CDR1 SGHRS and CDR2 YFSETQ. The CDR3 length is 14 residues. In DNA form, the CDR3 reads TGCGCCAGCAGCTCGACGACTGGAGAGGGGGAGCTGTTTTTT. Its translation is CASSSTTGEGELFF.

This clone was observed a single time. The rearrangement joins TRBV19 to TRBJ1-4; TRBD1 matches at 9 bases. The CDR3 extends over 14 amino acids. Germline loops: CDR1 LNHDA, CDR2 SQIVND (reference sequence). J lost 6 bases, V lost 9 bases, and 8 bases had no gene match. CDR3 region: CASLNRGRDEKLFF. As DNA, the CDR3 is TGTGCCAGCCTCAACAGGGGGCGCGATGAAAAACTGTTTTTT.

This chain uses TRBV6-1 with TRBJ1-2; no clear D gene. Per germline, CDR1 MNHNS and CDR2 SASEGT. Trimming took 0 bases from V and 7 from J, leaving 9 bases between them. CDR3 length: 13 amino acids. CDR3 sequence (DNA): TGTGCCAGCAGTGAAGCCTATCGGGTTGGCTACACCTTC. Translation: CASSEAYRVGYTF.

The V and J genes are TRBV6-1 and TRBJ2-1, with D perhaps matching TRBD2 (6 bases). The V end lost 4 bases, the J end lost 9 bases, and 16 bases lay between the germline ends. Germline CDR1 MNHNS, CDR2 SASEGT. The CDR3 contains 14 residues. This chain's CDR3 is CASSGEVGHSEQFF. In nucleotides, the CDR3 is TGTGCCAGCAGTGGGGAGGTGGGGCACTCTGAGCAGTTCTTC.

The genes are TRBV5-1 and TRBJ2-5; TRBD1 agrees at 7 bases. Germline loops: CDR1 SGHRS, CDR2 YFSETQ. The CDR3 is made up of 16 amino acids. V lost 0 bases, J lost 5 bases, and 10 bases stayed unmatched. CDR3 protein: CASSLGTNRGTETQYF. In nucleotides, the CDR3 is TGCGCCAGCAGCTTGGGAACAAACAGGGGAACGGAGACCCAGTACTTC.

This sequence joins TRBV11-3 and TRBJ2-5, with 10 bases that match TRBD1. This CDR3 is built from 15 residues. Unmatched junction bases numbered 1, after V lost 2 bases and J lost 1 base. Germline V gene sequence: CDR1 SGHNT, CDR2 YENEEA. CDR3 DNA sequence: TGTGCCAGCAGCTTATGGGACAGGGGCCAAGAGACCCAGTACTTC. Translating gives CASSLWDRGQETQYF.

V gene TRBV30 combines with J gene TRBJ1-5, with 9 bases aligning to TRBD1. The CDR3 covers 17 residues. Germline V gene sequence: CDR1 GTSNPN, CDR2 SVGIG (reference sequence). The junction had 16 bases not matched to a gene; V was cut back by 4 bases and J by 6 bases. The CDR3 sequence is CAWNLPGWDREGQPQHF. CDR3 coding DNA: TGTGCCTGGAATCTCCCTGGGTGGGACAGGGAAGGTCAGCCCCAGCATTTT.

The chain recombines TRBV7-9 with TRBJ2-7, with D perhaps matching TRBD2 (6 bases). The CDR3 totals 12 residues. Per the germline V gene, CDR1 is SEHNR and CDR2 is FQNEAQ (reference sequence). The germline V and J ends were trimmed by 7 bases and 5 bases, with 12 bases remaining between them. The CDR3 sequence is CASTFGGNEQYF. The CDR3 coding sequence is TGTGCCAGCACCTTCGGGGGAAACGAGCAGTACTTC.

J is TRBJ2-5 and V is TRBV6-1, with 7 bases matching TRBD1. The CDR3 covers 13 residues. Trimming at V came to 7 bases and at J to 4 bases, leaving 6 bases not matched to a gene. CDR1 MNHNS and CDR2 SASEGT come from the germline V gene. This CDR3 reads CASKVAGGETQYF. The DNA of the CDR3 is TGTGCCAGCAAGGTGGCAGGGGGAGAGACCCAGTACTTC.

The chain recombines TRBV6-1 with TRBJ1-5; 7 positions agree with TRBD1. The CDR3 consists of 15 residues. Trimming cost V 2 bases and J 7 bases; bases outside gene matches: 8. CDR1 and CDR2 from the germline V gene are MNHNS and SASEGT. The CDR3 nucleotides are TGTGCCAGCAGTGAAACGGAGGGGGCGCGCCAGCCCCAGCATTTT. Its protein product is CASSETEGARQPQHF.

This rearrangement joins TRBV11-2 to TRBJ2-7; TRBD1 agrees at 10 bases. V lost 5 bases to trimming and J lost 2 bases; unmatched junction nucleotides: 3. CDR1 and CDR2 from the germline V gene are SGHAT and FQNNGV. The CDR3 length is 14 residues. The CDR3 DNA sequence: TGTGCCAGCAGCAACGGACAGGGGGCCTACGAGCAGTACTTC. This encodes CASSNGQGAYEQYF.

This clone was recorded once. CDR3 DNA: TGTGCCAGCAGCTTGGTAGAGGGTCTTGGTCAGCCCCAGCATTTT. Its protein product is CASSLVEGLGQPQHF. This rearrangement joins TRBV5-8 to TRBJ1-5; D is uncertain. The CDR3 spans 15 residues. The V end was cut by 0 bases, the J end by 6 bases, with 13 bases between. Looked up from germline, CDR1 is SGHTS and CDR2 is YDEGEE. Combining the CDR3 with reference TRBV5-8 and TRBJ1-5 gives the whole variable domain EAGVTQSPTHLIKTRGQQATLRCSPISGHTSVYWYQQALGLGLQFLLWYDEGEERNRGNFPPRFSGRQFPNYSSELNVNALELEDSALYLCASSLVEGLGQPQHFGDGTRLSIL.

The J gene is TRBJ1-6, the V gene TRBV15; D may be TRBD1 (6 bases). Germline CDR1 LNHNV, CDR2 YYDKDF (reference sequence). This CDR3 has 18 amino acids. Trimming removed 0 bases at V and 7 bases at J, with 19 bases between. The CDR3, as DNA: TGTGCCACCAGCAGAGACCCAAGCGGGGGGCGGCAGAATTCACCCCTCCACTTT. The encoded protein is CATSRDPSGGRQNSPLHF.

The chain carries TRBV11-2 and TRBJ2-7; 8 positions agree with TRBD1. Unmatched junction bases numbered 6, after V lost 4 bases and J lost 1 base. The CDR3 is 15 residues long. Germline-derived CDR1 and CDR2 are SGHAT and FQNNGV. CDR3 DNA: TGTGCCAGCAGCTCTGACAGGGGCCTTTCCTACGAGCAGTACTTC. This encodes CASSSDRGLSYEQYF.